The entry that follows covers one TCR beta chain sequence. This entry comes from a study of molecular identifiers for immune sequencing clone quantification. Via MiXCR, TCRdb re-called the PCR reads, giving one row per CDR3 protein. Here the sample spans about 500,000 distinct CDR3 sequences, roughly 24% being singletons. Naive CD8 library inputs spanned roughly 20,000 to 1,100,000 sorted cells and 10%, 30% or 50% RNA. Looked up from germline, CDR1 is SEHNR and CDR2 is FQNEAQ (reference sequence). CDR3 size: 15 residues. The V gene lost 5 bases and the J gene lost 3 bases, with 17 bases spanning the gap.

The sequenced sample consisted of naive CD8+ T cells from blood, with Jurkat cell RNA spiked in. The subset is: FACS-sorted CD8+CD4-CCR7+CD45RA+ naive T cells. This rearrangement joins TRBV7-9 to TRBJ2-7, with D maybe TRBD1 (7 bases). This receptor was taken from a human donor in good health. Some libraries in this study had Jurkat cell RNA spiked in. This chain's CDR3 is CASSPLEGQIYEQYF. In DNA form, the CDR3 reads TGTGCCAGCAGCCCCCTGGAGGGACAGATCTACGAGCAGTACTTC.